This T cell receptor (beta chain) was sequenced during a study of regulatory dendritic cells for organ transplantation. Allogeneic regulatory or mature dendritic cells were co-cultured for less than six days with CFSE-labeled sorted T cells at 1:10. Repertoires were generated with immunoSEQ multiplex PCR, while TCRdb's copy carries only in-frame clones and drops some. The data contain about 21,000 clones, 80% to 90% of them singletons. As regards this clone: The antigen is undetermined.

V was clipped by 7 bases and J by 5 bases, with 8 bases between them. The germline V gene encodes CDR1 SQVTM and CDR2 ANQGSEA. The CDR3 consists of 10 residues. Overall study results and limits: Naive CD4+ and CD8+ repertoires were highly diverse; memory CD8+ was most oligoclonal.

The V call is TRBV29-1, the J call TRBJ2-5; no firm D call. The specimen sequenced was naive CD4+ T cells from blood cultured with regulatory dendritic cells. Subset noted: CD45RA+ naive T cells. The clonotype was recovered from a human donor in good health. The CDR3 here is CSGIKETQYF. DNA of the CDR3: TGCAGCGGGATTAAGGAGACCCAGTACTTC.